Following are 17 T cell receptor beta chains from one sample sequenced in a study of blood T cell repertoires in COVID-19. Clones were sequenced by immunoSEQ multiplex PCR, and TCRdb holds only the in-frame ones, with some missing. The sample yields about 340,000 clones, 88% seen once. Sequenced material: peripheral blood. These receptors were obtained from a woman in her sixties or seventies with COVID-19, enrolled during active disease.

The genes are TRBV7-9 and TRBJ2-1; TRBD1 matches at 9 bases. The germline gives CDR1 SEHNR, CDR2 FQNEAQ (reference sequence). The CDR3 extends over 16 amino acids. Unmatched junction bases numbered 8, after V lost 4 bases and J lost 4 bases. Written as DNA, the CDR3 is TGTGCCAGCAGCTCCACACCCGGACAGGGGTACAATGAGCAGTTCTTC. Translation: CASSSTPGQGYNEQFF.

The chain is built from TRBV3-1 (or the pseudogene TRBV3-2) and TRBJ1-2, with 8 bases lining up with TRBD1. Trimming took 4 bases from V and 8 from J; bases not matched to a gene: 6. The germline V gene has CDR1 LGHDT and CDR2 YNNKEL (reference sequence). CDR3 size: 13 residues. For the CDR3, the DNA is TGTGCCAGCAGCCCTGACAGGGGCCGGGGCTACACCTTC. Translated: CASSPDRGRGYTF.

V gene TRBV10-2 combines with J gene TRBJ1-5; tentatively, D is TRBD1 (6 bases). The CDR3 totals 15 residues. Per the germline V gene, CDR1 is WSHSY and CDR2 is SAAADI. Trimming took off 4 bases at V and 6 bases at J, with 16 bases between the two ends. The CDR3 loop reads CASSVAGANRQPQHF. The CDR3 nucleotides read TGCGCCAGCAGTGTAGCGGGGGCGAATCGTCAGCCCCAGCATTTT.

Only a few counts were recorded for this clone. This chain connects TRBV12-1 to TRBJ1-2; the table's TRBD1 call for D was not verified on the DNA. TRBV12-1 is given as a pseudogene. The CDR3 has 15 amino acids. This CDR3 is CASSLTGLANYGYTF. CDR3 coding DNA: TGTGCCAGCAGCTTGACAGGTTTAGCTAACTATGGCTACACCTTC.

The chain joins TRBV6-1 to TRBJ2-5, with 12 bases that match TRBD2. V lost 2 bases, J lost 5 bases, and 12 bases stayed unmatched. The CDR3 contains 18 residues. Looked up from germline, CDR1 is MNHNS and CDR2 is SASEGT. CDR3 in amino acids: CASSETPGLAGHGETQYF. CDR3 DNA: TGTGCCAGCAGTGAAACCCCAGGACTAGCGGGGCACGGGGAGACCCAGTACTTC.

This chain links TRBV5-1 with TRBJ1-2; 7 bases agree with TRBD1. The CDR3 totals 15 residues. Looked up from germline, CDR1 is SGHRS and CDR2 is YFSETQ. Trimming at V came to 0 bases and at J to 8 bases, leaving 10 bases not matched to a gene. CDR3 region: CASSLEQGSSGGYTF. CDR3 bases: TGCGCCAGCAGCTTGGAACAGGGGTCGTCCGGCGGCTACACCTTC.

The V gene is TRBV5-1, the J gene TRBJ2-6; a weak D match, TRBD2 (5 bases). V dropped 0 bases and J dropped 0 bases, with 10 bases sitting between them. CDR1 SGHRS and CDR2 YFSETQ come from the germline V gene. CDR3 length equals 17 residues. The CDR3 DNA follows: TGCGCCAGCAGCTTGGCCGTAGCGCGCTCTGGGGCCAACGTCCTGACTTTC. Translated, it gives CASSLAVARSGANVLTF.

This clone has just a few counts. V and J are TRBV5-4 and TRBJ1-1, with D maybe TRBD1 (5 bases). V lost 4 bases to trimming and J lost 1 base, with 14 bases between them. The CDR3 loop spans 15 amino acids. Germline-derived CDR1 and CDR2 are SGHNT and YYREEE (reference sequence). The CDR3 reads CASSPIQAPNTEAFF. CDR3 bases: TGTGCCAGCAGCCCGATACAGGCTCCGAACACTGAAGCTTTCTTT.

The rearrangement joins TRBV9 to TRBJ2-3; perhaps TRBD1 as D (6 bases). The germline V gene encodes CDR1 SGDLS and CDR2 YYNGEE. The CDR3 extends over 13 amino acids. V lost 0 bases, J lost 6 bases, and 8 bases lay in between. The CDR3 DNA reads TGTGCCAGCAGCGTAGCTACAGGGGATACGCAGTATTTT. Translation: CASSVATGDTQYF. The full variable domain, completed using reference TRBV9 and TRBJ2-3, is DSGVTQTPKHLITATGQRVTLRCSPRSGDLSVYWYQQSLDQGLQFLIQYYNGEERAKGNILERFSAQQFPDLHSELNLSSLELGDSALYFCASSVATGDTQYFGPGTRLTVL.

The chain carries TRBV5-4 and TRBJ1-2, with 12 nucleotides matching TRBD1. Germline values: CDR1 SGHNT, CDR2 YYREEE (reference sequence). The J segment lost 7 bases and the V segment lost 4 bases, leaving 8 bases of the junction unmatched. The CDR3 has 15 amino acids. Written as DNA, the CDR3 is TGTGCCAGCAGCAATGGGGGACAGGGGGCGCTTGGCTACACCTTC. This sequence encodes CASSNGGQGALGYTF.

The chain employs TRBV7-2 and TRBJ1-1, with 8 positions matching TRBD1. V shed 1 base and J 4 bases; nucleotides not matched to a gene: 5. Germline loops: CDR1 SGHTA, CDR2 FQGNSA. This CDR3 has 15 amino acids. CDR3 sequence reads: CASSLEGTGGTEAFF. Here the CDR3 DNA reads TGTGCCAGCAGCTTAGAGGGTACAGGGGGCACTGAAGCTTTCTTT.

The gene calls are TRBV19 and TRBJ1-3; D gene uncertain. The CDR3 has 13 amino acids. Germline-derived CDR1 and CDR2 are LNHDA and SQIVND (reference sequence). Trimming took 10 bases from V and 3 from J, leaving 13 bases between them. This chain's CDR3 is CAIQTEDGNTIYF. The CDR3 coding sequence is TGTGCCATTCAGACGGAGGATGGAAACACCATATATTTT.

The V gene is TRBV12-5, the J gene TRBJ2-3; the D is unclear. Per the germline V gene, CDR1 is LGHNT and CDR2 is FRNRAP. V was clipped by 3 bases and J by 1 base, with 5 bases between them. CDR3 size: 13 residues. CDR3 sequence: CASGFTGTDTQYF. CDR3 DNA sequence: TGTGCTAGTGGTTTTACAGGCACAGATACGCAGTATTTT. The variable domain in full, with the rest retrieved from reference TRBV12-5 and TRBJ2-3, is DARVTQTPRHKVTEMGQEVTMRCQPILGHNTVFWYRQTMMQGLELLAYFRNRAPLDDSGMPKDRFSAEMPDATLATLKIQPSEPRDSAVYFCASGFTGTDTQYFGPGTRLTVL.

The chain links TRBV3-1 (or the pseudogene TRBV3-2) to TRBJ1-4; D is unclear. V was clipped by 2 bases and J by 8 bases, with 18 bases between them. The germline V gene has CDR1 LGHDT and CDR2 YNNKEL (reference sequence). The length of the CDR3 is 16 residues. CDR3 region: CASSQSTQDIKEKLFF. The CDR3 DNA is TGTGCCAGCAGCCAATCCACCCAGGATATCAAGGAAAAACTGTTTTTT.

The rearrangement links TRBV2 to TRBJ1-3; D is unclear. Germline CDR1 reads SNHLY; CDR2 reads FYNNEI. Trimming left V 2 bases short and J 7 bases short, with 9 bases between. The CDR3 sequence is 13 residues long. CDR3 amino acids: CASSESAGNTIYF. The DNA for the CDR3 is TGTGCCAGCAGTGAAAGCGCGGGTAACACCATATATTTT.

The chain joins TRBV12-3 or TRBV12-4 to TRBJ2-7, with a weak D call TRBD1 (6 bases). V lost 7 bases and J 2 bases, leaving 12 bases between the germline ends. CDR3 size: 13 residues. The CDR3 DNA reads TGTGCCAGCACAAAGGGGGTTACCTACGAGCAGTACTTC. This gives the protein CASTKGVTYEQYF.

This chain links TRBV30 with TRBJ1-2; TRBD1 might be the D (5 bases). From germline, CDR1 is GTSNPN and CDR2 SVGIG (reference sequence). V lost 8 bases and J lost 8, with 21 bases in between. CDR3 length: 13 residues. CDR3 sequence reads: CATARGLGGGYTF. The DNA for the CDR3 is TGTGCCACTGCGCGTGGACTGGGGGGGGGCTACACCTTC.